This passage covers 23 T cell receptor beta chains from one sample sequenced in a study of naive and memory T cell subsets. The beta constant-region primer was an equimolar mix of two oligonucleotides covering TRBC1 and TRBC2. TCRdb re-derived calls from the UMI-ligation and nested PCR reads in MiXCR, one entry per CDR3 protein. The table lists 140,000 to 150,000 distinct CDR3 sequences, approximately 17% of them singletons. Sequenced: naive CD4+ T cells from blood. The source of these receptors is a human donor in good health.

This clonotype has only a few counts. The chain couples TRBV7-9 to TRBJ1-2, with D possibly being TRBD1 (5 bases). This CDR3 is 15 amino acids long. V lost 7 bases and J lost 3, with 18 bases in between. The germline V gene encodes CDR1 SEHNR and CDR2 FQNEAQ (reference sequence). The CDR3 DNA is TGTGCCAGCACCCAGGTTGGCCAGACAGACTATGGCTACACCTTC. It translates to CASTQVGQTDYGYTF.

This chain uses TRBV28 with TRBJ2-1; no firm D call. Per the germline V gene, CDR1 is MDHEN and CDR2 is SYDVKM. CDR3 length: 15 amino acids. V was cut by 4 bases and J by 0 bases, with 10 bases left in between. The CDR3 DNA is TGTGCCAGCAGTTCACACCCCTCCTCCTACAATGAGCAGTTCTTC. Its translation: CASSSHPSSYNEQFF.

Many counts were recorded for this clonotype. V usage is TRBV29-1 and J usage is TRBJ2-1; 7 bases are shared with TRBD2. Germline-derived CDR1 and CDR2 are SQVTM and ANQGSEA. This CDR3 contains 14 residues. With 6 bases clipped from V and 9 bases from J, the junction kept 14 bases outside the gene matches. In DNA, the CDR3 is TGCAGCGTGTCCCCGAGCGGGAAAGGGGTTGAGCAGTTCTTC. Translated: CSVSPSGKGVEQFF.

In this sample, this clonotype turned up many times. DNA of the CDR3: TGCAGCGTCGAATCCGGGTCAGAGACCCAGTACTTC. Translating gives CSVESGSETQYF. The chain has TRBV29-1 and TRBJ2-5; D unresolved. Looked up from germline, CDR1 is SQVTM and CDR2 is ANQGSEA. CDR3 size: 12 residues. V was shortened by 6 bases and J by 4 bases, with 12 bases between the two germline ends.

This clonotype showed up just a few times. The chain has TRBV18 and TRBJ2-1; no clear D gene. The CDR3 length is 13 residues. Germline-derived CDR1 and CDR2 are KGHSH and LQKENI. V lost 0 bases, J lost 8 bases, and 8 bases lay in between. CDR3 nucleotide sequence: TGTGCCAGCTCACCACCAGGGCTGCATGAGCAGTTCTTC. It yields the protein CASSPPGLHEQFF. Full variable domain (remainder filled in from reference TRBV18 and TRBJ2-1): NAGVMQNPRHLVRRRGQEARLRCSPMKGHSHVYWYRQLPEEGLKFMVYLQKENIIDESGMPKERFSAEFPKEGPSILRIQQVVRGDSAAYFCASSPPGLHEQFFGPGTRLTVL.

The V and J genes are TRBV6-1 and TRBJ2-5, with D tentatively TRBD1 (6 bases). In germline, CDR1 is MNHNS, CDR2 SASEGT. V lost 2 bases, J lost 4 bases, and 17 bases lay in between. This CDR3 has 16 amino acids. The chain's CDR3 is CASSENEDRSRETQYF. The CDR3 DNA follows: TGTGCCAGCAGTGAAAACGAAGACAGGTCCAGAGAGACCCAGTACTTC.

In its sample, this clonotype was seen a few times. This rearrangement joins TRBV11-1 to TRBJ2-4; either TRBD1 or TRBD2 may supply D (6 bases each). CDR3 length: 14 amino acids. The germline V gene encodes CDR1 SGHAT and CDR2 FQDESV (reference sequence). V was cut by 3 bases and J by 6 bases, with 12 bases left in between. The CDR3 protein is CASSFGGLGNIQYF. The CDR3 DNA follows: TGTGCCAGCAGCTTTGGGGGGCTTGGAAACATTCAGTACTTC.

The chain recombines TRBV7-2 with TRBJ2-7, with D perhaps TRBD1 (7 bases). V shed 5 bases and J shed 2 bases, with 16 bases lying between them. This CDR3 comprises 15 residues. Germline CDR1 and CDR2: SGHTA and FQGNSA. This chain's CDR3 is CASSPGGQLAYEQYF. CDR3 in DNA: TGTGCCAGCAGCCCCGGGGGACAGCTCGCCTACGAGCAGTACTTC.

The chain has TRBV7-9 and TRBJ2-1; D is perhaps TRBD2 (6 bases). CDR1 and CDR2 from the germline V gene are SEHNR and FQNEAQ (reference sequence). V lost 4 bases, J lost 8 bases, and 15 bases lay in between. The CDR3 consists of 14 residues. CDR3 region: CASSSTQLAYEQFF. In nucleotides, the CDR3 is TGTGCCAGCAGCTCCACCCAACTAGCATATGAGCAGTTCTTC. Complete variable domain (other parts from reference TRBV7-9 and TRBJ2-1): DTGVSQNPRHKITKRGQNVTFRCDPISEHNRLYWYRQTLGQGPEFLTYFQNEAQLEKSRLLSDRFSAERPKGSFSTLEIQRTEQGDSAMYLCASSSTQLAYEQFFGPGTRLTVL.

The chain recombines TRBV28 with TRBJ2-1; D is perhaps TRBD1 or TRBD2 (5 bases each). CDR3 length equals 16 residues. V was cut by 7 bases and J by 0 bases, with 16 bases left in between. The germline V gene has CDR1 MDHEN and CDR2 SYDVKM. CDR3 protein: CASISRGGSSYNEQFF. The DNA for the CDR3 is TGTGCCAGCATCTCTCGGGGCGGAAGCTCCTACAATGAGCAGTTCTTC.

This clonotype occurred a few times. This rearrangement joins TRBV10-3 to TRBJ2-3; 14 bases are a match to TRBD2. V trimming: 4 bases; J trimming: 4 bases; junction bases outside the gene matches: 4. Germline V gene sequence: CDR1 ENHRY, CDR2 SYGVKD. The CDR3 spans 16 residues. CDR3 residues: CAISGGLAGGSDTQYF. The CDR3 DNA follows: TGTGCCATCAGTGGAGGACTAGCGGGAGGTTCAGATACGCAGTATTTT.

The V and J genes are TRBV24-1 and TRBJ2-3; the D is unclear. CDR3 length: 13 amino acids. Per germline, CDR1 KGHDR and CDR2 SFDVKD. Trimming took off 5 bases at V and 6 bases at J, with 11 bases between the two ends. The CDR3 reads CATSGLEADTQYF. The DNA of the CDR3 is TGTGCCACCAGTGGGCTAGAAGCGGATACGCAGTATTTT.

This clonotype was counted a few times. The V and J genes are TRBV7-9 and TRBJ2-1, with D unresolved. The CDR3 spans 14 residues. Germline loops: CDR1 SEHNR, CDR2 FQNEAQ (reference sequence). V lost 4 bases and J lost 6, with 13 bases in between. In DNA, the CDR3 is TGTGCCAGCAGCTACGCTAGGTGGGGCAATGAGCAGTTCTTC. It yields the protein CASSYARWGNEQFF.

The CDR3 spells CASSFTYNEQFF. The CDR3 DNA reads as TGTGCCAGCAGTTTCACATACAATGAGCAGTTCTTC. This rearrangement joins TRBV28 to TRBJ2-1; D not resolved. The CDR3 sequence is 12 residues long. With 3 bases removed from V and 4 bases from J, the gap between germline ends came to 4 bases. Germline-derived CDR1 and CDR2 are MDHEN and SYDVKM.

This sequence joins TRBV3-1 and TRBJ2-7; 7 nucleotides align to TRBD1. V gave up 5 bases and J gave up 0 bases; unmatched junction bases: 7. CDR3 size: 15 residues. Germline CDR1 and CDR2: LGHDT and YNNKEL (reference sequence). CDR3 sequence (DNA): TGTGCCAGCAGCGGGGGACAGTGGGGCTCCTACGAGCAGTACTTC. It is translated as CASSGGQWGSYEQYF.

The chain has TRBV27 and TRBJ2-7; D possibly corresponds to TRBD2 (6 bases). Germline V lookup: CDR1 MNHEY, CDR2 SMNVEV (reference sequence). Trimming took 3 bases from V and 3 from J, leaving 12 bases between them. The CDR3 extends over 14 amino acids. CDR3 sequence reads: CASSFLAGGYEQYF. The CDR3 DNA is TGTGCCAGCAGTTTTCTGGCCGGGGGCTACGAGCAGTACTTC.

The chain uses TRBV7-9 and TRBJ1-2; no clear D gene. Trimming removed 4 bases at V and 1 base at J, with 13 bases between. The CDR3 covers 15 residues. CDR1 is SEHNR, CDR2 FQNEAQ, per germline (reference sequence). The CDR3 reads CASSSNTVYNYGYTF. Here the CDR3 DNA reads TGTGCCAGCAGCTCCAACACGGTTTATAACTATGGCTACACCTTC.

This chain joins TRBV4-3 and TRBJ2-2; D is undetermined. Trimming cost V 0 bases and J 7 bases, with 12 bases left between them. CDR3 size: 15 residues. The V gene's germline CDR1 is LGHNA and CDR2 YSLEER. DNA for the CDR3: TGCGCCAGCAGCCAAGAGGCTTGGTACATCGGGGAGCTGTTTTTT. It is translated as CASSQEAWYIGELFF.

The chain couples TRBV3-1 to TRBJ2-3, with a tentative D call TRBD2 (5 bases). Between the trimmed V and J ends, which lost 6 bases and 1 base, there was a span of 14 bases. CDR3 length: 15 residues. Germline CDR1 is LGHDT and CDR2 is YNNKEL (reference sequence). As DNA, the CDR3 is TGTGCCAGCAGTGTGTCGTCGCGGGGCACAGATACGCAGTATTTT. It yields the protein CASSVSSRGTDTQYF.

This clonotype was counted many times. V gene TRBV5-5 combines with J gene TRBJ2-4; tentatively, D is TRBD1 or TRBD2 (6 bases each). The germline CDR1 and CDR2 sequences are SGHKS and YYEKEE (reference sequence). The CDR3 loop spans 15 amino acids. Trimming cost V 5 bases and J 0 bases, with 12 bases left between them. CDR3 sequence: CASSLSGAAKNIQYF. CDR3 DNA sequence: TGTGCCAGCAGTCTTTCGGGGGCAGCCAAAAACATTCAGTACTTC.

The V gene is TRBV11-2, the J gene TRBJ2-3, with D maybe TRBD1 (6 bases). This CDR3 spans 16 amino acids. The V gene's germline CDR1 is SGHAT and CDR2 FQNNGV. Trimming took off 5 bases at V and 0 bases at J, with 15 bases between the two ends. For the CDR3, the DNA is TGTGCCAGCAGCCCCAGGGGCACCTCTAGCACAGATACGCAGTATTTT. This codes for CASSPRGTSSTDTQYF.

Only a few counts were recorded for this clonotype. The rearrangement joins TRBV28 to TRBJ2-2; D might be TRBD2 (6 bases). CDR3 length: 15 amino acids. The germline gives CDR1 MDHEN, CDR2 SYDVKM. V was clipped by 2 bases and J by 5 bases, with 12 bases between them. The CDR3 coding sequence is TGTGCCAGCAGTTTAAGCCTAGCGTTGACCGGGGAGCTGTTTTTT. Protein product: CASSLSLALTGELFF.

The V gene is TRBV6-5, the J gene TRBJ2-7; D is uncertain. This CDR3 region has 16 residues. V gave up 2 bases and J gave up 3 bases, with 17 bases separating them. The V gene's germline CDR1 is MNHEY and CDR2 SVGAGI. The CDR3 loop reads CASSYGFRQSSYEQYF. The CDR3 region has the DNA TGTGCCAGCAGTTACGGTTTCCGGCAGAGTAGCTACGAGCAGTACTTC.